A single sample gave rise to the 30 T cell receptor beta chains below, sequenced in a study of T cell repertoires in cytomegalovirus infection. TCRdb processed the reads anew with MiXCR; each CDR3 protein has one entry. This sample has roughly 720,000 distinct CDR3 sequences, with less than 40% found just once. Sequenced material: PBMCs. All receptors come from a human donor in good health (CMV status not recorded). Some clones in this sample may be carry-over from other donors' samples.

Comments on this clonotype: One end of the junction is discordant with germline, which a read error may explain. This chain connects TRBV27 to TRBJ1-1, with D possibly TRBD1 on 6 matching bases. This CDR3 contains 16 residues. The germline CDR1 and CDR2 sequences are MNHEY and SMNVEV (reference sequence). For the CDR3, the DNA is TGTGCCTGCAGAACGGGCAGGCTGGGGGCGAACACTGAAGCTTTCTTT. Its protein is CACRTGRLGANTEAFF.

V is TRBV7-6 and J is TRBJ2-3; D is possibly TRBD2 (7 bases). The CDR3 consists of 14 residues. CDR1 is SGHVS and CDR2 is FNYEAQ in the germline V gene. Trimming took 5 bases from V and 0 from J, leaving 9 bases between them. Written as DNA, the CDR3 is TGTGCCAGCAGCCGGGGGGCTAGCACAGATACGCAGTATTTT. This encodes CASSRGASTDTQYF. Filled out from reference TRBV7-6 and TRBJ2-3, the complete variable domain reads GAGVSQSPRYKVTKRGQDVALRCDPISGHVSLYWYRQALGQGPEFLTYFNYEAQQDKSGLPNDRFSAERPEGSISTLTIQRTEQRDSAMYRCASSRGASTDTQYFGPGTRLTVL.

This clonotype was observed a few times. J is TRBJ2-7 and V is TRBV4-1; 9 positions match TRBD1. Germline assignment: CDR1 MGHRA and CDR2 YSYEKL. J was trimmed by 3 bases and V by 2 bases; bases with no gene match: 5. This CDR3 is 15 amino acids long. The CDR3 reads CASSQRQGGFYEQYF. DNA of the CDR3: TGCGCCAGCAGCCAACGACAGGGGGGCTTCTACGAGCAGTACTTC.

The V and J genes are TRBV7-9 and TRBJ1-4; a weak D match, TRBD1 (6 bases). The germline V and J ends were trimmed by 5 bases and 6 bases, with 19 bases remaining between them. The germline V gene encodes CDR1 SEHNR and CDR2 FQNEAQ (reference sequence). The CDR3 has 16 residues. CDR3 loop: CASSLTLSGTHEKLFF. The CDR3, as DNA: TGTGCCAGCAGCCTCACCTTGTCCGGGACACATGAAAAACTGTTTTTT.

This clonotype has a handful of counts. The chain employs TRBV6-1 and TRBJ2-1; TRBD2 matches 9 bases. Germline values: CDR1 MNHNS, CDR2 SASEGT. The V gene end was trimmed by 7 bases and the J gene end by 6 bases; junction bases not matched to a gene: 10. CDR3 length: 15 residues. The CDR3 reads CASKVAGVGRNEQFF. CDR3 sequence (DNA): TGTGCCAGCAAGGTAGCGGGAGTCGGTCGCAATGAGCAGTTCTTC.

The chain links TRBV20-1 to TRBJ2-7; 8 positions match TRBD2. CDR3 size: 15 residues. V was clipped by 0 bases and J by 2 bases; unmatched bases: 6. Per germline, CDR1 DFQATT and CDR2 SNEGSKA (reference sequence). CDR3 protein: CSAREDSGVPYEQYF. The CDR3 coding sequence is TGCAGTGCTAGAGAAGATAGCGGGGTGCCCTACGAGCAGTACTTC.

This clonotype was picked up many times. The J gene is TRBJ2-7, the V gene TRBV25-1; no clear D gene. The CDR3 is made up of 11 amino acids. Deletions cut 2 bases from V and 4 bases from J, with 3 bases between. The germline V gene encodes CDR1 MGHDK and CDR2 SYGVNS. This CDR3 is CASSEVYEQYF. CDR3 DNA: TGTGCCAGCAGTGAAGTTTACGAGCAGTACTTC.

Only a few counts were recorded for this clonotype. The CDR3 protein is CSASAPTPGNSPLHF. CDR3 nucleotide sequence: TGCAGTGCTAGTGCCCCAACACCGGGCAATTCACCCCTCCACTTT. The V call is TRBV20-1, the J call TRBJ1-6; D unresolved. V was trimmed by 3 bases and J by 7 bases, leaving 16 bases between them. The CDR3 covers 15 residues. Germline lookup yields CDR1 DFQATT and CDR2 SNEGSKA (reference sequence).

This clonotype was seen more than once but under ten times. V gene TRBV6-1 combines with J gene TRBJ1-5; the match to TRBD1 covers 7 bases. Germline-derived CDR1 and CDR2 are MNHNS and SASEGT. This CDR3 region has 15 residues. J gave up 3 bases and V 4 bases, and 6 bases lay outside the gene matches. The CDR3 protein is CASSVNRGFNQPQHF. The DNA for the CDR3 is TGTGCCAGCAGTGTAAACAGGGGATTCAATCAGCCCCAGCATTTT.

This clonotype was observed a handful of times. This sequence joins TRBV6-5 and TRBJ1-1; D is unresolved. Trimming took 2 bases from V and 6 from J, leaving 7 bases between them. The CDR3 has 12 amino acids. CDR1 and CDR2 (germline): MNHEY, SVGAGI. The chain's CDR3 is CASSYLGAEAFF. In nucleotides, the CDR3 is TGTGCCAGCAGTTACCTTGGGGCTGAAGCTTTCTTT.

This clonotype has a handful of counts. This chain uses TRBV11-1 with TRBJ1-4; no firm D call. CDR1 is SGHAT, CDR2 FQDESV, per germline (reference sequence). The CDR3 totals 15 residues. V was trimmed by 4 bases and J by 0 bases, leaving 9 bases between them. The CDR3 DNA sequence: TGTGCCAGCAGCTCCGGGCTTGCAACTAATGAAAAACTGTTTTTT. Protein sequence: CASSSGLATNEKLFF.

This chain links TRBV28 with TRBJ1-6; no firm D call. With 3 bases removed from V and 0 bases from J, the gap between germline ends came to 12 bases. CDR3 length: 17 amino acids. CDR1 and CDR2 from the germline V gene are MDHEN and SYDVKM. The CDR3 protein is CASSFVPTLSYNSPLHF. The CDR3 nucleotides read TGTGCCAGCAGTTTTGTCCCCACCCTCTCCTATAATTCACCCCTCCACTTT.

CDR3: CSGLGTGGGYTF. The CDR3 coding sequence is TGCAGCGGCCTGGGGACGGGGGGAGGCTACACCTTC. The chain employs TRBV29-1 and TRBJ1-2; a weak D match, TRBD1 (5 bases). This CDR3 is built from 12 residues. CDR1 is SQVTM, CDR2 ANQGSEA, per germline. The V end lost 7 bases, the J end lost 8 bases, and 17 bases lay between the germline ends.

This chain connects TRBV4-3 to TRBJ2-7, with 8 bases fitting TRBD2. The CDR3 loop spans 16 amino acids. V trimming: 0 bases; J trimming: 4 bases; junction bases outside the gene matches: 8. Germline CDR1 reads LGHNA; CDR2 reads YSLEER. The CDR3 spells CASSQEFRGRTYEQYF. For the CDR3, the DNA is TGCGCCAGCAGCCAAGAATTCCGCGGGAGGACGTACGAGCAGTACTTC.

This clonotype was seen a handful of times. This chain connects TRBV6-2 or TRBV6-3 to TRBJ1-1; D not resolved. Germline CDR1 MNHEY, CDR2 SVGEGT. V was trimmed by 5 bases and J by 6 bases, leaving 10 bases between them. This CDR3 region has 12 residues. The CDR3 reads CASSLGPPEAFF. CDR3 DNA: TGTGCCAGCAGTCTCGGACCGCCTGAAGCTTTCTTT.

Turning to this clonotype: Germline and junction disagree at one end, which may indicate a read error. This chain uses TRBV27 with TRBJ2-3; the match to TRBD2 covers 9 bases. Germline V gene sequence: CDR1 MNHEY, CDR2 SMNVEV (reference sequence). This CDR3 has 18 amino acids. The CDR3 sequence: CASSFSTGLATGTDAQYF. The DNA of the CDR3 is TGTGCCAGCAGTTTTTCAACAGGACTAGCGACGGGCACAGATGCGCAGTATTTT.

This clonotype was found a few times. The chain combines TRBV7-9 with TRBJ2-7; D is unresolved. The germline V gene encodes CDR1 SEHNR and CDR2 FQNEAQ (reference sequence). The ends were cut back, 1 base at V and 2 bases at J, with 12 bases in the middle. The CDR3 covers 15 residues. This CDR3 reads CASSLGALPTYEQYF. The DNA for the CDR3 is TGTGCCAGCAGCTTAGGGGCGCTCCCTACCTACGAGCAGTACTTC. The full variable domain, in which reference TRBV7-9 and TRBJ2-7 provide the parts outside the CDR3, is DTGVSQNPRHKITKRGQNVTFRCDPISEHNRLYWYRQTLGQGPEFLTYFQNEAQLEKSRLLSDRFSAERPKGSFSTLEIQRTEQGDSAMYLCASSLGALPTYEQYFGPGTRLTVT.

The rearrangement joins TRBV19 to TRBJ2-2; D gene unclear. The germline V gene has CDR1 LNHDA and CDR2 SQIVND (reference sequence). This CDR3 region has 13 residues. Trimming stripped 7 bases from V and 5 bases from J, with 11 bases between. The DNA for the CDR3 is TGTGCCAGTAAATGGATGTTGACCGGGGAGCTGTTTTTT. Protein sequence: CASKWMLTGELFF.

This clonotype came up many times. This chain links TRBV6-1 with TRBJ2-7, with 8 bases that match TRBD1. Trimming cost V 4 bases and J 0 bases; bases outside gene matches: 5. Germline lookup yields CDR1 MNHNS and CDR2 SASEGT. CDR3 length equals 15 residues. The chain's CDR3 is CASSGSTGDSYEQYF. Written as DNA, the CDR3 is TGTGCCAGCAGTGGGTCGACAGGGGACTCCTACGAGCAGTACTTC.

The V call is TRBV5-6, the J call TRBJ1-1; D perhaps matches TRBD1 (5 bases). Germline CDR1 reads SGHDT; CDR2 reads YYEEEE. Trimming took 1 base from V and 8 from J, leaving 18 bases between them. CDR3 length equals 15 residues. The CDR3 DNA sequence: TGTGCCAGCAGCTTGACCGTGGGACTCAGCACAGAAGCTTTCTTT. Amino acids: CASSLTVGLSTEAFF.

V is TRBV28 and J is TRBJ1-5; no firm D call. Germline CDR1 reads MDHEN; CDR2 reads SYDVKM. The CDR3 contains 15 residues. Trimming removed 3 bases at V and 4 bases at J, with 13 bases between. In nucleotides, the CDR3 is TGTGCCAGCAGTTTGGGGATTGGTGTGAATCAGCCCCAGCATTTT. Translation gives CASSLGIGVNQPQHF.

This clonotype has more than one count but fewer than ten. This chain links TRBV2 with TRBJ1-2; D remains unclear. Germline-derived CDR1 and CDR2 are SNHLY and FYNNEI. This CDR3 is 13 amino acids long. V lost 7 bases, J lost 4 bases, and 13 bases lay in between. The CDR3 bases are TGTGCCAGCAATCCTAGACATTTCTATGGCTACACCTTC. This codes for CASNPRHFYGYTF. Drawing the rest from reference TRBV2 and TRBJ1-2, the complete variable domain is EPEVTQTPSHQVTQMGQEVILRCVPISNHLYFYWYRQILGQKVEFLVSFYNNEISEKSEIFDDQFSVERPDGSNFTLKIRSTKLEDSAMYFCASNPRHFYGYTFGSGTRLTVV.

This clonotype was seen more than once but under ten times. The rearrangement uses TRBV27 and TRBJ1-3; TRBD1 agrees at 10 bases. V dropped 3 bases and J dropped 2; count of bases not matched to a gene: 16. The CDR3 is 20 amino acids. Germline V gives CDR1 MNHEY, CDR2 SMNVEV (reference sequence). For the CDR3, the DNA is TGTGCCAGCAGTTTTGGTCGCCGGTTAGGGACAGGGGACGCTGGAAACACCATATATTTT. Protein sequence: CASSFGRRLGTGDAGNTIYF.

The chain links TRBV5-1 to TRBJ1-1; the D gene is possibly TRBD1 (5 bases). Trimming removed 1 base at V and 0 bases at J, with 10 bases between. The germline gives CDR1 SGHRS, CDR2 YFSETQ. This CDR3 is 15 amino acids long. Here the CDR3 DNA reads TGCGCCAGCAGCTTGTCAGGGTTCGTGAACACTGAAGCTTTCTTT. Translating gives CASSLSGFVNTEAFF.

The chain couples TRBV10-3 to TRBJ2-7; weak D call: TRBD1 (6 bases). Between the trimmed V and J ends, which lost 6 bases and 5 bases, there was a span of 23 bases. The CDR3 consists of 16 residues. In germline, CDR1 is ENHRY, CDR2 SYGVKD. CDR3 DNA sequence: TGTGCCATCAGATACCCTCCTCCGTGGGGGCAGGACGAGCAGTACTTC. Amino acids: CAIRYPPPWGQDEQYF.

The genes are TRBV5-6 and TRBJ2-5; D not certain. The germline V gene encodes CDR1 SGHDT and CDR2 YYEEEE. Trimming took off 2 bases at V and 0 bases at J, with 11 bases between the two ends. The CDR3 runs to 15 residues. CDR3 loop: CASSFLGGNQETQYF. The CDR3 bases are TGTGCCAGCAGCTTTTTAGGCGGTAACCAAGAGACCCAGTACTTC.

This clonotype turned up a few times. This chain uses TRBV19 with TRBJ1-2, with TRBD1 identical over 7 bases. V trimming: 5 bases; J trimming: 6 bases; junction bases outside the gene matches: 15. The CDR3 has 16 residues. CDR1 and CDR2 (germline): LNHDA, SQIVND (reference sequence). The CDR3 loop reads CASSVFLFGQAHGYTF. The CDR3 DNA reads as TGTGCCAGTAGTGTTTTTCTCTTTGGACAGGCCCATGGCTACACCTTC.

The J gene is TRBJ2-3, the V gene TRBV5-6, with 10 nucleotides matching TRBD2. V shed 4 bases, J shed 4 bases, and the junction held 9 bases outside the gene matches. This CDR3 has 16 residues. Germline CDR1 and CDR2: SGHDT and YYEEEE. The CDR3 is CASSVSSGSSSDTQYF. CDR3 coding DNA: TGTGCCAGCAGCGTCTCTAGCGGGAGTTCTTCAGATACGCAGTATTTT.

The DNA for the CDR3 is TGCAGCGTGACGCCAGGGTCGGGACCAACCGGGGAGCTGTTTTTT. Its protein product is CSVTPGSGPTGELFF. J is TRBJ2-2 and V is TRBV29-1; D tentatively reads TRBD1 or TRBD2 (5 bases each). In germline, CDR1 is SQVTM, CDR2 ANQGSEA. Trimming took off 6 bases at V and 5 bases at J, with 19 bases between the two ends. The CDR3 extends over 15 amino acids.

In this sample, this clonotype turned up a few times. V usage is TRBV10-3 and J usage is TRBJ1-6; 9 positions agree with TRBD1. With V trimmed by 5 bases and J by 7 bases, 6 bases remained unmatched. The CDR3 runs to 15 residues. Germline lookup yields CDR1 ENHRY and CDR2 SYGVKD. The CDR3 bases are TGTGCCATCAGTCTAGGGACAGGGCCGAATTCACCCCTCCACTTT. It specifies CAISLGTGPNSPLHF.